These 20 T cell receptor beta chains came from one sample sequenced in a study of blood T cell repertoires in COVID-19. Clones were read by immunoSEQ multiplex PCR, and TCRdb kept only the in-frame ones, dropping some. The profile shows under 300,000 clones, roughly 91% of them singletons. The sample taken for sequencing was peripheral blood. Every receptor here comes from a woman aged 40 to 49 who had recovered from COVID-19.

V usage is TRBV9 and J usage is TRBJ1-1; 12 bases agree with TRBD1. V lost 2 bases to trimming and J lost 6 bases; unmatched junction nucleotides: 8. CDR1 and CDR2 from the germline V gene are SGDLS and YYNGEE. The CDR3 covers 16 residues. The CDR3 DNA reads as TGTGCCAGCAGCGTTGGGGACAGGGGGCGGGTCGCTGAAGCTTTCTTT. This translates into CASSVGDRGRVAEAFF. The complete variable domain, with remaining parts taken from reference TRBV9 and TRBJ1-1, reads DSGVTQTPKHLITATGQRVTLRCSPRSGDLSVYWYQQSLDQGLQFLIQYYNGEERAKGNILERFSAQQFPDLHSELNLSSLELGDSALYFCASSVGDRGRVAEAFFGQGTRLTVV.

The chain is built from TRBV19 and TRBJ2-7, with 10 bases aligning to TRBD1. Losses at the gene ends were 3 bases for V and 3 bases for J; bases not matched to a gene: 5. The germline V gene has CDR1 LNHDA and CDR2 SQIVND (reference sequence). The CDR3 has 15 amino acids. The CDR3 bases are TGTGCCAGTAGTATGGTTGGGACAGGGGACTACGAGCAGTACTTC. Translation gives CASSMVGTGDYEQYF.

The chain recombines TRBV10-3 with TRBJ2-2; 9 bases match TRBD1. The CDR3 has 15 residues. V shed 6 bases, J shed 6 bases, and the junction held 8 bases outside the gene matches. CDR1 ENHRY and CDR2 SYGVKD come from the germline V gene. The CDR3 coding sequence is TGTGCCATCAGACCGGGACAGGGTGGTTCCGGGGAGCTGTTTTTT. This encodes CAIRPGQGGSGELFF.

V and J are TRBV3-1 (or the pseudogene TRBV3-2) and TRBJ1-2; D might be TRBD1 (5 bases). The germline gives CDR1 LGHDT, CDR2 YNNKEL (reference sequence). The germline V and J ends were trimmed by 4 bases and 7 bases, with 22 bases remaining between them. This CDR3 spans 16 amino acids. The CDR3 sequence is CASSPPWGGWDGGYTF. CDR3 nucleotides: TGTGCCAGCAGCCCTCCCTGGGGGGGATGGGATGGTGGCTACACCTTC.

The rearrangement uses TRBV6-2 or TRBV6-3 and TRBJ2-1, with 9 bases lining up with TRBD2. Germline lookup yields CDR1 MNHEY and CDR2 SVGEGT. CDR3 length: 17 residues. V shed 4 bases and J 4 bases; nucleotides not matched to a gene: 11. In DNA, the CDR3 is TGTGCCAGCAGTTCCGACGGACTAGCGAATCCTTACAATGAGCAGTTCTTC. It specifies CASSSDGLANPYNEQFF.

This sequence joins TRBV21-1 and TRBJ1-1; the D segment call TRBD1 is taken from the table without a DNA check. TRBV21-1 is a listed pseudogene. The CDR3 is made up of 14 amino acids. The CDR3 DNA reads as TGTGCCAGCAGTAGGGGACAGGGGAACACTGAAGCTTTCTTT. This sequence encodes CASSRGQGNTEAFF.

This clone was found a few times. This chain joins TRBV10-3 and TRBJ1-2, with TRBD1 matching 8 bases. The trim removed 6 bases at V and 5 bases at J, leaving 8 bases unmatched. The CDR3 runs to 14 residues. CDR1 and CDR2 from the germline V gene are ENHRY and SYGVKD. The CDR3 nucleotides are TGTGCCATCAGACCGACCGACAGGGGATATGGCTACACCTTC. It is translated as CAIRPTDRGYGYTF.

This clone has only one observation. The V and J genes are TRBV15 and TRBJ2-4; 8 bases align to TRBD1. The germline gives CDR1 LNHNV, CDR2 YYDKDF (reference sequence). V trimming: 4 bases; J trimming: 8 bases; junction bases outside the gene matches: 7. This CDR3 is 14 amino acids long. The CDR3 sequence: CATSTGTGVDIQYF. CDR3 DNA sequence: TGTGCCACCAGCACAGGGACAGGTGTGGACATTCAGTACTTC.

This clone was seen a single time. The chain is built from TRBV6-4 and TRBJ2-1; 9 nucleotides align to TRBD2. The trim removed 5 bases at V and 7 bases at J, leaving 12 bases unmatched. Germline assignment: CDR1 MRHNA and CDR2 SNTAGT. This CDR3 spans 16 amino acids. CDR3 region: CASSSGRGRAGNEQFF. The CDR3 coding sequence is TGTGCCAGCAGTTCCGGTCGCGGGAGGGCGGGGAATGAGCAGTTCTTC.

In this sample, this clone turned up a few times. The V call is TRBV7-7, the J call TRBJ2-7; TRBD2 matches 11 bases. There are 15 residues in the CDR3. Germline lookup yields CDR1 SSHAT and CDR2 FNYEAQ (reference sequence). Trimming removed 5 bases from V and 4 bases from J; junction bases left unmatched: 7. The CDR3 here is CASSRLAGLGYEQYV. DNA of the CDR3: TGTGCCAGCAGCCGACTAGCGGGACTCGGGTACGAGCAGTACGTC.

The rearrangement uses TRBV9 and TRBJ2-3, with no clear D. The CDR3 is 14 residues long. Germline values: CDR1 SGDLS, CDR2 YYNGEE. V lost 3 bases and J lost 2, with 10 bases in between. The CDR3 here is CASSGRQYTDTQYF. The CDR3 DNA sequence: TGTGCCAGCAGCGGGCGGCAGTACACAGATACGCAGTATTTT.

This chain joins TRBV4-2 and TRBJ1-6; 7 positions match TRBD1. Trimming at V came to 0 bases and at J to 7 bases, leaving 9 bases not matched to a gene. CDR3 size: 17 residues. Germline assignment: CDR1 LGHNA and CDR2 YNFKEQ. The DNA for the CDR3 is TGTGCCAGCAGCCAAGATGGATCCTCCAGGGGGAATTCACCCCTCCACTTT. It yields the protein CASSQDGSSRGNSPLHF.

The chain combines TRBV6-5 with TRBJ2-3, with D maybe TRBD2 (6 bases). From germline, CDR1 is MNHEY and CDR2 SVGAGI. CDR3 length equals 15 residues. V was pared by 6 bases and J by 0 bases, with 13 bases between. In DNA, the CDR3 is TGTGCCAGCAGCAGACTAGGGGCCAGCACAGATACGCAGTATTTT. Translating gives CASSRLGASTDTQYF.

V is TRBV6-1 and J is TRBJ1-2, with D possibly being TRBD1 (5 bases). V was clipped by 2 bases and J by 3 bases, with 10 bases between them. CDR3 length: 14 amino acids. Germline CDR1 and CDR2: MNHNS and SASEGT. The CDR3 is CASSEWGSHYGYTF. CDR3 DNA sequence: TGTGCCAGCAGTGAATGGGGCAGCCACTATGGCTACACCTTC.

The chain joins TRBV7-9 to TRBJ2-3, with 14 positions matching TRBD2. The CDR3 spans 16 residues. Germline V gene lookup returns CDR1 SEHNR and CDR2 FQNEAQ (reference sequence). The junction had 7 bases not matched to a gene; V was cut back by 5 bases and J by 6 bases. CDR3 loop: CASSPGLAGAWDTQYF. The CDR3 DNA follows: TGTGCCAGCAGCCCGGGACTAGCGGGGGCCTGGGATACGCAGTATTTT.

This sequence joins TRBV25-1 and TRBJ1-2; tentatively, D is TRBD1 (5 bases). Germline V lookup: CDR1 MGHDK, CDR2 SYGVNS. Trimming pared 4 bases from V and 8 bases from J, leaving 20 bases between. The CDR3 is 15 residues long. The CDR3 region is CASSAHAGSRRGYTF. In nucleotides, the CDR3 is TGTGCCAGCAGTGCCCACGCAGGGTCACGGAGAGGCTACACCTTC.

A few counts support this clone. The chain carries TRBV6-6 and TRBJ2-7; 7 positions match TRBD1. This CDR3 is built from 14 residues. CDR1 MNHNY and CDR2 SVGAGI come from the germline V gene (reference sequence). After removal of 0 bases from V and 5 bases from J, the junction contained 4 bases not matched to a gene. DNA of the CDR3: TGTGCCAGCAGTTACTCGAGACAGGGTAACGAGCAGTACTTC. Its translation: CASSYSRQGNEQYF.

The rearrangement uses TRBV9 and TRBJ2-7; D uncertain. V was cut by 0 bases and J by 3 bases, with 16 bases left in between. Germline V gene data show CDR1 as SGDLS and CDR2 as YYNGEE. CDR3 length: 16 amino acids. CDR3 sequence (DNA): TGTGCCAGCAGCGTAGCACCTATGGGCTCCAACTACGAGCAGTACTTC. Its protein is CASSVAPMGSNYEQYF.

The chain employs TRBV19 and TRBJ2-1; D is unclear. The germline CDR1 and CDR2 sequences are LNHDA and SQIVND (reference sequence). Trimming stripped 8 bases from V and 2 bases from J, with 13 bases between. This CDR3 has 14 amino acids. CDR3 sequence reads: CASAPAAAYNEQFF. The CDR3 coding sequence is TGTGCCAGTGCTCCCGCGGCCGCCTACAATGAGCAGTTCTTC. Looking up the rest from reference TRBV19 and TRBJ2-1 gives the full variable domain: DGGITQSPKYLFRKEGQNVTLSCEQNLNHDAMYWYRQDPGQGLRLIYYSQIVNDFQKGDIAEGYSVSREKKESFPLTVTSAQKNPTAFYLCASAPAAAYNEQFFGPGTRLTVL.

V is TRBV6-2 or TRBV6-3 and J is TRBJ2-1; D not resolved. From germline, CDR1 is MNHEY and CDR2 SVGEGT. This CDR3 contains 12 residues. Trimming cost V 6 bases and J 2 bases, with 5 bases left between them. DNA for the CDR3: TGTGCCAGCAGCGGCCCCTACAATGAGCAGTTCTTC. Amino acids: CASSGPYNEQFF.